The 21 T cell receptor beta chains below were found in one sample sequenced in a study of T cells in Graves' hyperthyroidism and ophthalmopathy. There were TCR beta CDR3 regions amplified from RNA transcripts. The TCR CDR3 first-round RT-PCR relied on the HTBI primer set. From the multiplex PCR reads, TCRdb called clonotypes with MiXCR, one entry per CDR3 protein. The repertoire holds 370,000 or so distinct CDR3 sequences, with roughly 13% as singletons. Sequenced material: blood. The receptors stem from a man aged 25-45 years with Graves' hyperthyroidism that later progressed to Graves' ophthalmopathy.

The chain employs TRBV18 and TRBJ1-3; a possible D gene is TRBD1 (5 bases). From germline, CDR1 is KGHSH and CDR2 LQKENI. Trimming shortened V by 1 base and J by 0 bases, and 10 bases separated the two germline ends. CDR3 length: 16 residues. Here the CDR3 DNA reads TGTGCCAGCTCACCACAACAGGAAGTCTCTGGAAACACCATATATTTT. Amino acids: CASSPQQEVSGNTIYF.

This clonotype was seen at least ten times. As DNA, the CDR3 is TGTGCCAGCGGTACCACCGGGACAGCCCTTCCTAACTATGGCTACACCTTC. Its translation is CASGTTGTALPNYGYTF. The chain is built from TRBV27 and TRBJ1-2; 7 bases line up with TRBD1. The CDR3 is 17 residues long. Trimming removed 8 bases from V and 0 bases from J; junction bases left unmatched: 15. CDR1 and CDR2 from the germline V gene are MNHEY and SMNVEV (reference sequence).

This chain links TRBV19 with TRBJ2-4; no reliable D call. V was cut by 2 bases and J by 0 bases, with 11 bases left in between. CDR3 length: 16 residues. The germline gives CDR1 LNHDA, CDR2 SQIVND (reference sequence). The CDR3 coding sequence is TGTGCCAGTAGTATACAAGGGCCGGGAGCCAAAAACATTCAGTACTTC. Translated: CASSIQGPGAKNIQYF.

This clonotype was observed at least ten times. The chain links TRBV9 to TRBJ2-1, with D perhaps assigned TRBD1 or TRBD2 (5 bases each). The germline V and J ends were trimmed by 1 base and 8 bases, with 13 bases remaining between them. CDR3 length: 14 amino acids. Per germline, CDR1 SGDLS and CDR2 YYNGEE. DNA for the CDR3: TGTGCCAGCAGCGTACAGGGTCAGGGAGATGAGCAGTTCTTC. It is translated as CASSVQGQGDEQFF.

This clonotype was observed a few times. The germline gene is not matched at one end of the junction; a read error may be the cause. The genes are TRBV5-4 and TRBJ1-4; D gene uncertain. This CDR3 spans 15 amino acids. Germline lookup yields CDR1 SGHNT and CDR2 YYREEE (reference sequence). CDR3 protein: CASSLDLGINEKLFF. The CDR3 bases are TGTGCCAGCAGTTTGGACTTGGGGATTAATGAAAAACTGTTTTTT.

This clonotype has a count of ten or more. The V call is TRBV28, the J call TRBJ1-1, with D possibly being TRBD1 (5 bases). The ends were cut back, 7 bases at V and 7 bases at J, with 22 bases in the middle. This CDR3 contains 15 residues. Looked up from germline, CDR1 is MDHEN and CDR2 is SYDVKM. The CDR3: CASTPGGAEEGEAFF. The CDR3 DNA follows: TGTGCCAGCACTCCCGGCGGGGCCGAGGAGGGTGAAGCTTTCTTT. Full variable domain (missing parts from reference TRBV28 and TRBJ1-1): DVKVTQSSRYLVKRTGEKVFLECVQDMDHENMFWYRQDPGLGLRLIYFSYDVKMKEKGDIPEGYSVSREKKERFSLILESASTNQTSMYLCASTPGGAEEGEAFFGQGTRLTVV.

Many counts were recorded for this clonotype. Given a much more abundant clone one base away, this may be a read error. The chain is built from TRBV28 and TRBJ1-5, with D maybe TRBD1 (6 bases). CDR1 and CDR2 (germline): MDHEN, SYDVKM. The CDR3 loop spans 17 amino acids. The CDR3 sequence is CASSPIKWGHSNQLQHF. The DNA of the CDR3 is TGTGCCAGCAGTCCCATCAAGTGGGGGCATAGCAATCAGCTCCAGCATTTT.

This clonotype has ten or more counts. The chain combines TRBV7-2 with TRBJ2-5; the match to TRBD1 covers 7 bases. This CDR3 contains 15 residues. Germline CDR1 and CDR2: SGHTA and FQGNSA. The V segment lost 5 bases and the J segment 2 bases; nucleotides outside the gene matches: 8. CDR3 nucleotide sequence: TGTGCCAGCAGCCTACGGCCGGGACAGCAAGAGACCCAGTACTTC. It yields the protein CASSLRPGQQETQYF.

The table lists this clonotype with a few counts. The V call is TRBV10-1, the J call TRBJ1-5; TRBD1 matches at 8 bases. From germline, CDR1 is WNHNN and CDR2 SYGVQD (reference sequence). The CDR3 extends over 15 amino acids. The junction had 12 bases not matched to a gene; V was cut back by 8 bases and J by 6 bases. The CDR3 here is CASHCGQGSCQPQHF. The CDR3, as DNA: TGCGCCAGCCATTGCGGACAGGGCTCTTGTCAGCCCCAGCATTTT.

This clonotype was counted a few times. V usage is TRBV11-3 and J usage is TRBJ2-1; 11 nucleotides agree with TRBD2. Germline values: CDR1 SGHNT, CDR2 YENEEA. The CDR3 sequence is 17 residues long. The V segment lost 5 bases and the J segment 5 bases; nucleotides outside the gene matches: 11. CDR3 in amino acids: CASSQKKLAGGNNEQFF. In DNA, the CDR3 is TGTGCCAGCAGCCAAAAAAAATTAGCGGGGGGGAACAATGAGCAGTTCTTC.

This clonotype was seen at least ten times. CDR3 region: CASSQTAYGYTF. The CDR3 bases are TGTGCCAGCAGCCAAACAGCTTATGGCTACACCTTC. The chain links TRBV3-1 to TRBJ1-2; D gene ambiguous. The CDR3 covers 12 residues. The germline CDR1 and CDR2 sequences are LGHDT and YNNKEL (reference sequence). V shed 2 bases and J shed 5 bases, with 6 bases lying between them.

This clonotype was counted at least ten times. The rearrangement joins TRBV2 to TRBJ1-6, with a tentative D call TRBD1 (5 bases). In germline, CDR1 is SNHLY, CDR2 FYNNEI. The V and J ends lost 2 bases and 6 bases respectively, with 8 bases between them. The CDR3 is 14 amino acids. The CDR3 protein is CASSETGPNSPLHF. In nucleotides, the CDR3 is TGTGCCAGCAGTGAAACGGGGCCTAATTCACCCCTCCACTTT. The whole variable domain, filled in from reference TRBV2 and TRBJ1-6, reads EPEVTQTPSHQVTQMGQEVILRCVPISNHLYFYWYRQILGQKVEFLVSFYNNEISEKSEIFDDQFSVERPDGSNFTLKIRSTKLEDSAMYFCASSETGPNSPLHFGNGTRLTVT.

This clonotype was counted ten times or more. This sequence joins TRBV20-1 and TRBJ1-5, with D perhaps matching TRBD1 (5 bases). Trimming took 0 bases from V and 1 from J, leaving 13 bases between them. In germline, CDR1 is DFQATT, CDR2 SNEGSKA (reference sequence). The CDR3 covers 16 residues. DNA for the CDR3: TGCAGTGCTAGAGATCCCGGGGCCGGAAGCAATCAGCCCCAGCATTTT. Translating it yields CSARDPGAGSNQPQHF.

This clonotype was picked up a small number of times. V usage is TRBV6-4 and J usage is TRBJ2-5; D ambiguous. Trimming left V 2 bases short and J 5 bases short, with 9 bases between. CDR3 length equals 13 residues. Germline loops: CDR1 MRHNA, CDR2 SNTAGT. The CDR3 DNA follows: TGTGCCAGCAGTGACCGGGCTGGCGAGACCCAGTACTTC. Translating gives CASSDRAGETQYF.

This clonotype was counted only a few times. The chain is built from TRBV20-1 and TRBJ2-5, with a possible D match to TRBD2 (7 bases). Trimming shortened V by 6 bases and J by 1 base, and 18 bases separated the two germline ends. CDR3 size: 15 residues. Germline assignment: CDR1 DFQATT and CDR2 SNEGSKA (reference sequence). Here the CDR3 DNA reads TGCAGTGCGGGTGGGGCGGGGGCCCCCCAAGAGACCCAGTACTTC. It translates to CSAGGAGAPQETQYF.

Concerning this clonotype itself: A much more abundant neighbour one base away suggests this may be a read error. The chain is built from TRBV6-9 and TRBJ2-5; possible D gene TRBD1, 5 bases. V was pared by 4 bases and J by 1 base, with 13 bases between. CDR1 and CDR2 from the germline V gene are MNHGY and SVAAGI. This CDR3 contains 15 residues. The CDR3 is CASSCDSQVQETQYF. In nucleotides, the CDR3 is TGTGCCAGCAGTTGCGACAGTCAGGTCCAAGAGACCCAGTACTTC.

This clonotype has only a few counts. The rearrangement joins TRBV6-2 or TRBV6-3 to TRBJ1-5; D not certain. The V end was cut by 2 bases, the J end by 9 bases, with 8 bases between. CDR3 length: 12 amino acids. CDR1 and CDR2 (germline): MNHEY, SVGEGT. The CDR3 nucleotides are TGTGCCAGCAGTTACCCCCAATGGCCCCAGCATTTT. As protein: CASSYPQWPQHF.

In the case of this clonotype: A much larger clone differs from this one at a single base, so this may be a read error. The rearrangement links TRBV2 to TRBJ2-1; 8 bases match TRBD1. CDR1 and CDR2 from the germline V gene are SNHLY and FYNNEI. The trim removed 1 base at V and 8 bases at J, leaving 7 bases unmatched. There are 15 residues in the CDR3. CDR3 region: CASSEVEGQVDEQFF. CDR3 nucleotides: TGTGCCAGCAGTGAAGTCGAGGGACAGGTCGATGAGCAGTTCTTC.

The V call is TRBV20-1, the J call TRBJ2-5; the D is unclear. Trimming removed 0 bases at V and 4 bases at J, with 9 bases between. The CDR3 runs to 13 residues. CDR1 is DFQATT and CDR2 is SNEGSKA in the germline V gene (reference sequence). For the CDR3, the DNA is TGCAGTGCTAGAGATCCTTTCGGAGAGACCCAGTACTTC. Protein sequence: CSARDPFGETQYF.

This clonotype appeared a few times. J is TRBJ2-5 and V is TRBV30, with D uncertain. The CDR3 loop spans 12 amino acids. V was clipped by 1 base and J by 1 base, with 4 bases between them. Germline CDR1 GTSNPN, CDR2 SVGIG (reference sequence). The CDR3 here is CAWSGGQETQYF. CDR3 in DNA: TGTGCCTGGAGTGGGGGCCAAGAGACCCAGTACTTC.

This chain's CDR3 is CASSLMSTGRLYTEAFF. As DNA, the CDR3 is TGTGCCAGCAGCTTGATGTCTACAGGGAGATTATACACTGAAGCTTTCTTT. V gene TRBV5-5 combines with J gene TRBJ1-1, with a possible D match to TRBD1 (6 bases). The V end was cut by 1 base, the J end by 3 bases, with 19 bases between. The CDR3 consists of 17 residues. CDR1 is SGHKS, CDR2 YYEKEE, per germline (reference sequence).